Given below is one T cell receptor (beta chain) in context. Its antigen remains unidentified. Each donor was healthy, and each was a bone marrow donor. These data come from a study of cytomegalovirus exposure and HLA in healthy donors. This PCR relied on a set of 60 Vbeta primers and 13 Jbeta primers. Here immunoSEQ multiplex PCR was the method, and the copy in TCRdb shows in-frame clones only, minus some. The top ten hold 5.9% of the sample, which has approximately 130,000 clones, approximately 80% seen once. Study-level points and caveats: Apparent HLA restriction characterized most CMV-associated TCR beta chains in a later analysis. Later analysis identified 15,000 to 20,000 TCR beta sequences associated with HLA alleles, using a false discovery rate threshold of 0.05.

The receptor was isolated from a woman aged 40 to 55 in good health and CMV-seropositive. The sequenced sample was PBMCs.

CDR3 amino acids: CASRTGTVYTEAFF. The DNA of the CDR3 is TGTGCCAGCAGGACGGGGACAGTCTACACTGAAGCTTTCTTT. V and J are TRBV6-5 and TRBJ1-1; TRBD1 matches at 7 bases. The CDR3 is 14 residues long. Germline V CDR1 and CDR2: MNHEY, SVGAGI. V trimming: 6 bases; J trimming: 3 bases; junction bases outside the gene matches: 7.